The present TCR beta chain was sequenced within a study of OX40 agonist ivuxolimab in advanced cancers. On the study more broadly: Patients received the agonistic anti-OX40 (CD134) antibody ivuxolimab. Therapy given before enrollment (anti-PD-1, anti-PD-L1 or anti-CTLA-4) was allowed, and over 35% had some.

Study observations and caveats: The study observed clonal expansion of CD4+ and CD8+ blood T cells by week 6 at 0.1 to 3.0 mg/kg.

The V segment lost 4 bases and the J segment 1 base; nucleotides outside the gene matches: 2. The CDR3 consists of 15 residues. Looked up from germline, CDR1 is LNHDA and CDR2 is SQIVND (reference sequence). Profiling relied on immunoSEQ multiplex PCR, and the TCRdb table lists in-frame clones only, not all of them. The data contain about 67,000 clones, roughly nine tenths of them singletons. Regarding this clone: What it recognizes is unknown.

Patients with autoimmune history or systemic immunosuppression were excluded. The starting material was CD4+ or CD8+ T cells sorted from blood, obtained in a trial of the OX40 agonist ivuxolimab. The genes are TRBV19 and TRBJ1-5, with TRBD1 matching over 9 bases. The receptor was isolated from an adult with an advanced solid tumor such as melanoma, head and neck, liver or kidney cancer. The CDR3 nucleotides read TGTGCCAGTAGTACGGACAGGGGAAGCAATCAGCCCCAGCATTTT. Translated: CASSTDRGSNQPQHF.